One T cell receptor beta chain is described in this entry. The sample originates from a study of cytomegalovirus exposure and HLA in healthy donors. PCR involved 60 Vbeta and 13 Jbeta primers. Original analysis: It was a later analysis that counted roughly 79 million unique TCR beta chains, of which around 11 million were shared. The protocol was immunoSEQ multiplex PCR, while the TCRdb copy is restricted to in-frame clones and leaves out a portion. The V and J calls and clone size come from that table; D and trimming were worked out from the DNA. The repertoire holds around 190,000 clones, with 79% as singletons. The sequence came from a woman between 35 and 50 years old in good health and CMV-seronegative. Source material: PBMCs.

The CDR3 spells CASTAMKDRAGELFF. CDR3 nucleotide sequence: TGTGCCAGCACCGCCATGAAGGACAGGGCCGGGGAGCTGTTTTTT. This chain joins TRBV28 and TRBJ2-2; 8 positions agree with TRBD1. The germline gives CDR1 MDHEN, CDR2 SYDVKM. The CDR3 is 15 amino acids. With V trimmed by 7 bases and J by 6 bases, 10 bases remained unmatched.